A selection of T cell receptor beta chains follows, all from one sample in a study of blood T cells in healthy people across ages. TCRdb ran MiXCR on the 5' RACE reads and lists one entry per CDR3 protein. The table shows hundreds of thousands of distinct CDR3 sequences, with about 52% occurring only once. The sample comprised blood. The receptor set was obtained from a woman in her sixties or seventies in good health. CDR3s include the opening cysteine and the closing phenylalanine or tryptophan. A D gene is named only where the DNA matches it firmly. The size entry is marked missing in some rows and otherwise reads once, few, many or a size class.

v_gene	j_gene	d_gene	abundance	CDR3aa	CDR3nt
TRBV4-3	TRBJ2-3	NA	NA	CASSQDGRSTQYF	TGCGCCAGCAGCCAAGATGGGCGGAGTACGCAGTATTTT
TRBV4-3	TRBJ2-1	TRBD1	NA	CASSSGTGFHNEQFF	TGCGCCAGCTCATCCGGGACAGGGTTCCACAATGAGCAGTTCTTC
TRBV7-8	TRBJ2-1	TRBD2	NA	CASRLGTSGRSSYNEQFF	TGTGCCAGCAGGTTGGGGACTAGCGGGAGAAGCTCCTACAATGAGCAGTTCTTC
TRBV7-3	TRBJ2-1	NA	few	CASSLTGDSSYNEQFF	TGTGCCAGCAGCTTAACCGGGGATAGCTCCTACAATGAGCAGTTCTTC
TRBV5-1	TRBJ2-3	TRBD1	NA	CASSSGTGGQDTQYF	TGCGCCAGCAGCTCCGGGACAGGGGGCCAAGATACGCAGTATTTT
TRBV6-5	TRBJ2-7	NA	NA	CASSSRTETYEQYF	TGTGCCAGCAGTTCCCGGACGGAAACCTACGAGCAGTACTTC
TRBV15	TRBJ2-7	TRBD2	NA	CATSRDATGGYEQYF	TGTGCCACCAGCAGAGATGCAACGGGAGGCTACGAGCAGTACTTC
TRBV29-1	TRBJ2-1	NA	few	CSAPDPTSYNEQFF	TGCAGCGCCCCGGACCCAACTTCATACAATGAGCAGTTCTTC
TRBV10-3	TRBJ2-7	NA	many	CAISESPKTYEQYF	TGTGCCATCAGTGAGTCTCCCAAGACCTACGAGCAGTACTTC
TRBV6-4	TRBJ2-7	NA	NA	CASSDPEGGLSYEQYF	TGTGCCAGCAGTGACCCGGAAGGAGGGTTATCCTACGAGCAGTACTTC
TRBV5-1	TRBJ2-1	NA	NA	CASSLASAIRETNEQFF	TGCGCCAGCAGCTTGGCCTCGGCCATCCGGGAGACGAATGAGCAGTTCTTC
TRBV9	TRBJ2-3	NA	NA	CASSADGDNSTDTQYF	TGTGCCAGCAGTGCCGATGGGGACAATAGCACAGATACGCAGTATTTT
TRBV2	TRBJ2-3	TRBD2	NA	CASRAGTSVYTDTQYF	TGTGCCAGCAGGGCCGGGACTAGCGTTTACACAGATACGCAGTATTTT
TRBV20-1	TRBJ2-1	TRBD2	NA	CSARSYTQGGENNEQFF	TGCAGTGCTAGATCCTACACCCAGGGAGGGGAGAACAATGAGCAGTTCTTC
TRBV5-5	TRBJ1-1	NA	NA	CASSPSTGENTEAFF	TGTGCCAGCAGCCCATCGACAGGAGAGAACACTGAAGCTTTCTTT
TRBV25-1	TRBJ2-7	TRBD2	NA	CASSALAGKRYEQYF	TGTGCCAGCAGTGCACTAGCGGGAAAAAGGTACGAGCAGTACTTC
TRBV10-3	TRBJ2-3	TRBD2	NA	CAISGTSGRSGPDTQYF	TGTGCCATCAGTGGGACTAGCGGGAGGAGCGGGCCAGATACGCAGTATTTT
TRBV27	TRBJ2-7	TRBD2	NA	CASSLVDSGTYNEQYF	TGTGCCAGCAGTTTAGTGGATAGCGGGACCTACAATGAGCAGTACTTC
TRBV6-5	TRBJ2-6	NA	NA	CASSLAYGANVLTF	TGTGCCAGCAGTTTGGCCTATGGGGCCAACGTCCTGACTTTC
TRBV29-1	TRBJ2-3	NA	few	CSVDEGGTDTQYF	TGCAGCGTCGATGAAGGGGGAACAGATACGCAGTATTTT
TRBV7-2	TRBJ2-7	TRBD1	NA	CASTTFPGQSYEQYF	TGTGCCAGCACAACGTTTCCGGGACAGAGCTACGAGCAGTACTTC
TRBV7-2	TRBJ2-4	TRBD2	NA	CASSPGLAGIIKNIQYF	TGTGCCAGCAGTCCGGGACTAGCGGGAATAATAAAAAACATTCAGTACTTC
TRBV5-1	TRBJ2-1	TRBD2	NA	CASGPGTSGTDEQFF	TGCGCCAGCGGCCCCGGGACTAGCGGTACCGATGAGCAGTTCTTC
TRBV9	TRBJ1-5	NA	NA	CASSGGPGWQPQHF	TGTGCCAGCAGCGGCGGTCCGGGGTGGCAGCCCCAGCATTTT
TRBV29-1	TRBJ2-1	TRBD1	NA	CSEAGTANEQFF	TGCAGCGAAGCCGGGACAGCTAATGAGCAGTTCTTC
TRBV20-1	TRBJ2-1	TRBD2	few	CSAPLANNEQFF	TGCAGTGCCCCACTAGCGAACAATGAGCAGTTCTTC
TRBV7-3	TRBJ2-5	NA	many	CASSADSQETQYF	TGTGCCAGCAGCGCCGACAGCCAAGAGACCCAGTACTTC
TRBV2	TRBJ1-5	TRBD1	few	CASRGQGKRYGNQPQHF	TGTGCCAGCAGAGGACAGGGAAAGAGGTATGGGAATCAGCCCCAGCATTTT
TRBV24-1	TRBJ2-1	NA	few	CATSRAPAYSYNEQFF	TGTGCCACCAGTCGGGCCCCCGCTTACTCCTACAATGAGCAGTTCTTC
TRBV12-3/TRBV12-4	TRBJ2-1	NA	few	CASSPQAFRLYEQFF	TGTGCCAGCAGTCCACAGGCGTTCCGTCTCTATGAGCAGTTCTTC
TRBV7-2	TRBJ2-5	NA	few	CASSPIAKETQYF	TGTGCCAGCAGTCCAATAGCGAAGGAGACCCAGTACTTC
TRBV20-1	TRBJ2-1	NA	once	CSARDTLLSEQFF	TGCAGTGCTAGAGATACCCTTTTGAGTGAGCAGTTCTTC
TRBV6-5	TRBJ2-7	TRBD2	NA	CASSYSTSGSYEQYF	TGTGCCAGCAGTTACTCGACTAGCGGGAGTTACGAGCAGTACTTC
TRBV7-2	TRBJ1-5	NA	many	CASSLAENQPQHF	TGTGCCAGCAGCTTAGCGGAGAATCAGCCCCAGCATTTT
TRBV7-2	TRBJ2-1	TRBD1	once	CASSPGGTGLNEQFF	TGTGCCAGCAGCCCAGGGGGGACAGGCCTAAATGAGCAGTTCTTC
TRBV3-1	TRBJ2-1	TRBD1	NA	CASSHAGGVSYNEQFF	TGTGCCAGCAGCCACGCAGGGGGAGTATCCTACAATGAGCAGTTCTTC
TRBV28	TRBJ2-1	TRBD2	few	CASTLGEREHEQFF	TGTGCCAGCACCCTCGGGGAGCGGGAGCATGAGCAGTTCTTC
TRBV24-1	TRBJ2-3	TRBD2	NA	CATSDRFSGAADTQYF	TGTGCCACCAGTGATCGTTTTAGCGGGGCTGCAGATACGCAGTATTTT
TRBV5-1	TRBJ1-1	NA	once	CASRDPGRANTEAFF	TGCGCCAGCAGGGATCCGGGCAGGGCGAACACTGAAGCTTTCTTT
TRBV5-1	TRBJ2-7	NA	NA	CASSPGLATYGQYF	TGCGCCAGCAGCCCGGGACTCGCAACCTACGGGCAGTACTTC